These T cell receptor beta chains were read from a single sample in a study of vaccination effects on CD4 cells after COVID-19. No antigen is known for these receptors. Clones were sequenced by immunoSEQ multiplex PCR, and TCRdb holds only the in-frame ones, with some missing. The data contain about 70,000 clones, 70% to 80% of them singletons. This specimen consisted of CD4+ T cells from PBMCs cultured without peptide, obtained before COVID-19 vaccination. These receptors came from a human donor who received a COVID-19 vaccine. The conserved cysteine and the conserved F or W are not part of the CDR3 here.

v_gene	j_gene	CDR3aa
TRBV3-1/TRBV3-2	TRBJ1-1	ASSQYGSTEAF
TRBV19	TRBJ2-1	ASSKWSSYNEQF
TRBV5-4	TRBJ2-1	ASSDLRGNSGEQF
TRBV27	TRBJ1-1	ASSSLGTVFKAF
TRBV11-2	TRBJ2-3	ASSGRDRIDTQY
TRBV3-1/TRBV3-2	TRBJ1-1	ASSQERLLNTEAF
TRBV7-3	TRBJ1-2	ASSARRGQGFSGYT
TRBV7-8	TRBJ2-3	ASSPGGPRTDTQY
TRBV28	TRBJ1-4	ASSLTTTNEKLF
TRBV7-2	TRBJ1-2	ASSSPKSGSGGYT
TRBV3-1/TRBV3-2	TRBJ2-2	ASSLGIVGTGELF
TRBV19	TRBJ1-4	ASSIDPLIGTDNEKLF
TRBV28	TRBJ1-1	ASSPAGIEAF
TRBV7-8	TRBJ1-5	ASSRGGQPQH
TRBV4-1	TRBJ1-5	ASSQSPRYEQPQH
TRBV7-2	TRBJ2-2	ASSGTGGSGELF
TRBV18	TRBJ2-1	ASSPLAGAINEQF
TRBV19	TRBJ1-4	ASSSSRDSNEKLF